This T cell receptor beta chain originates from a study of cytomegalovirus exposure and HLA in healthy donors. PCR involved 60 Vbeta and 13 Jbeta primers. Clones were sequenced by immunoSEQ multiplex PCR, and TCRdb holds only the in-frame ones, with some missing. The table lists approximately 38,000 clones. Study conclusions and caveats: Per published accounts, TCR beta sequences correctly predicted the HLA-A and HLA-B alleles of most subjects.

On this clone itself: The target antigen is unknown.

This clonotype was obtained from a man aged 25-40 years in good health and CMV-seronegative. The sequencing input was PBMCs.

The chain's CDR3 is CASSLQGTDTEAFF. The CDR3 DNA follows: TGTGCCAGCAGCTTACAGGGGACCGACACTGAAGCTTTCTTT. The V gene is TRBV7-8, the J gene TRBJ1-1; the D gene is possibly TRBD1 (6 bases). Trimming shortened V by 2 bases and J by 3 bases, and 10 bases separated the two germline ends. Germline CDR1 and CDR2: SGHVS and FQNEAQ. The CDR3 totals 14 residues.